This T cell receptor (beta chain) was sequenced in a study of identifying expanded T cells in peripheral blood. Notes on this clone: What it binds is not known.

The ends were cut back, 1 base at V and 0 bases at J, with 11 bases in the middle. CDR3 length equals 17 residues. CDR1 is SGHRS and CDR2 is YFSETQ in the germline V gene. No infections or other immune events were documented during collection. Method: immunoSEQ multiplex PCR; TCRdb's copy keeps in-frame clones and lacks some. The sample has about 100,000 clones, roughly 85% seen once. Study-level results: Two-week clone count variance significantly increased as total template count grew. Technical replicates showed around 1.1 changed clones; approximately 2 weeks 15 to 20; four weeks 19.

The clonotype was recovered from a person aged 18-70 years in good health. The sample consisted of blood. The V call is TRBV5-1, the J call TRBJ2-6; D call uncertain. DNA for the CDR3: TGCGCCAGCAGCTTGTCCGTTACGAGCTCTGGGGCCAACGTCCTGACTTTC. It specifies CASSLSVTSSGANVLTF.